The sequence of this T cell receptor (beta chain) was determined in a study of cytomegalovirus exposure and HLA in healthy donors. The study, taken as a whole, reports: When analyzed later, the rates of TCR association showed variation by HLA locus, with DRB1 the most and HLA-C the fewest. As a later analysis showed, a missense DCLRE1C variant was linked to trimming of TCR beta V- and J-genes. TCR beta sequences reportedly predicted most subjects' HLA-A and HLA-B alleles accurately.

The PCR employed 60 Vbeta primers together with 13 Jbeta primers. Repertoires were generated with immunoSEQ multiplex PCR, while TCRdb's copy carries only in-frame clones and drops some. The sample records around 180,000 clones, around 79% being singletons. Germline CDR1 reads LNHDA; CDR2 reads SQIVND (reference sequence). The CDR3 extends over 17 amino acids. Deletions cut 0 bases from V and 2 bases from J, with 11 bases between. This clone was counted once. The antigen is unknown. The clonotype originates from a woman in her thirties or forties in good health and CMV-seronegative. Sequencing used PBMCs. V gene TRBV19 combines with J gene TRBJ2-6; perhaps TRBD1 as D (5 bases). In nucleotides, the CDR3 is TGTGCCAGTAGTATAGAGGGTAAGGGGACTGGGGCCAACGTCCTGACTTTC. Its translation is CASSIEGKGTGANVLTF.